This T cell receptor (beta chain) is from a study of shared clonotypes between healthy human individuals. This clone was recorded a few times. The antigen remains undetermined. Study-level points and caveats: The study generally estimated greater richness for naive than memory subsets.

Measured with immunoSEQ multiplex PCR; TCRdb has only the in-frame clones, and not every one. Of a few million clones in the sample, over 85% were seen once. The CDR3 is made up of 15 amino acids. After removal of 3 bases from V and 3 bases from J, the junction contained 8 bases not matched to a gene. CDR1 is MNHNS, CDR2 SASEGT, per germline. The chain employs TRBV6-1 and TRBJ2-7; 7 nucleotides line up with TRBD1. Sample: naive CD4+ T cells sorted from blood. Subset specified: CD45RA+ positively selected. The TCR comes from a man younger than 30 in good health. CDR3 in amino acids: CASSDQPGQLYEQYF. As DNA, the CDR3 is TGTGCCAGCAGTGATCAGCCGGGACAGCTCTACGAGCAGTACTTC.